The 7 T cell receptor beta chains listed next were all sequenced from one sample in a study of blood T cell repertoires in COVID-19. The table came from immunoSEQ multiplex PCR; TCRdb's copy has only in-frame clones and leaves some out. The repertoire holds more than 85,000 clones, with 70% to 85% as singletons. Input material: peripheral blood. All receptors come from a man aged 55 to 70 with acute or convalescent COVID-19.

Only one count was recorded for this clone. As DNA, the CDR3 is TGTGCCAGCAGCTTCCCAGGGGCAAGCGTGCAGTACGTC. Encoded protein: CASSFPGASVQYV. The chain uses TRBV11-2 and TRBJ2-7, with D tentatively TRBD1 (6 bases). CDR1 and CDR2 from the germline V gene are SGHAT and FQNNGV. CDR3 length equals 13 residues. Trimming removed 3 bases at V and 9 bases at J, with 15 bases between.

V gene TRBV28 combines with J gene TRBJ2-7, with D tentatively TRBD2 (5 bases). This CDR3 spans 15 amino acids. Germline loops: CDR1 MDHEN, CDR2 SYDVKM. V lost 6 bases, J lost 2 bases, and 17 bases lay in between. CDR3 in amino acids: CASSSTGIRTYEQYF. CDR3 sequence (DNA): TGTGCCAGCAGCTCTACCGGGATTCGCACCTACGAGCAGTACTTC. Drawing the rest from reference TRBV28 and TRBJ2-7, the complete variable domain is DVKVTQSSRYLVKRTGEKVFLECVQDMDHENMFWYRQDPGLGLRLIYFSYDVKMKEKGDIPEGYSVSREKKERFSLILESASTNQTSMYLCASSSTGIRTYEQYFGPGTRLTVT.

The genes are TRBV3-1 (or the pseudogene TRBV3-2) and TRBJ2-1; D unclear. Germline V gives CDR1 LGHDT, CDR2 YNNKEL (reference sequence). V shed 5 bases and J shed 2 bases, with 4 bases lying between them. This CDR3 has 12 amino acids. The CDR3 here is CASSSAYNEQFF. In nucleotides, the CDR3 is TGTGCCAGCAGCTCCGCCTACAATGAGCAGTTCTTC.

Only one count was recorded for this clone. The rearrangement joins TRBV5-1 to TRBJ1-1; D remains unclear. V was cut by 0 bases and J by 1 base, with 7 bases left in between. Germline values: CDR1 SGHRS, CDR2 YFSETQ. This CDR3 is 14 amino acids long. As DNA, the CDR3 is TGCGCCAGCAGCTTGGGCCACACGAACACTGAAGCTTTCTTT. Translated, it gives CASSLGHTNTEAFF.

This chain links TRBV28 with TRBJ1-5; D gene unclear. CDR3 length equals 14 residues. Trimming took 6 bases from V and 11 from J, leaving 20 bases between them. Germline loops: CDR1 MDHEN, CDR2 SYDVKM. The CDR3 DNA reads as TGTGCCAGCAGCGTAAACGCGGGCCCCAGGACCCAGCATTTT. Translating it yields CASSVNAGPRTQHF.

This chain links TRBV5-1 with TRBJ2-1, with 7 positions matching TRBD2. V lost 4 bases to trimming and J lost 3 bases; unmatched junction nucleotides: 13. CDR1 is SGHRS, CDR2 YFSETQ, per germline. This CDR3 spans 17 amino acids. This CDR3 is CASSPGMGGYLYNEQFF. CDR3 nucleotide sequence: TGCGCCAGCAGCCCCGGGATGGGGGGGTACCTCTACAATGAGCAGTTCTTC.

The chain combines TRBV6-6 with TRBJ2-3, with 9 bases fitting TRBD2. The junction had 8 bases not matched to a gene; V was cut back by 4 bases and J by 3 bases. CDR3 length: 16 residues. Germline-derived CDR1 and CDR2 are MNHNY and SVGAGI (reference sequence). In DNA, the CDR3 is TGTGCCAGCAGTTCTCGAACGACTAGCGGAACAGATACGCAGTATTTT. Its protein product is CASSSRTTSGTDTQYF.